The source of this TCR beta chain is a study of response to subunit inactivated influenza vaccine. The germline V gene encodes CDR1 DFQATT and CDR2 SNEGSKA (reference sequence). The V gene end was trimmed by 5 bases and the J gene end by 2 bases; junction bases not matched to a gene: 8. This CDR3 spans 15 amino acids. Note on this clonotype: Its antigen is still unknown.

TCRdb re-called the RT-PCR reads through MiXCR, storing one row per CDR3 protein. The table records 650,000 to 850,000 distinct CDR3 sequences, 11% to 15% of them present only once. General study points: A suggestion made by the authors is that each seasonal influenza vaccination recruits few new T cells.

Sequences were derived from PBMCs from blood, sampled 14 to 15 days before vaccination. The source of this sequence is a man in his forties or fifties who received an inactivated influenza vaccine. The chain carries TRBV20-1 and TRBJ2-5, with 10 bases aligning to TRBD2. The CDR3 DNA is TGCAGTGCTCAAAAACTAGCGGGGAGACAAGAGACCCAGTACTTC. This translates into CSAQKLAGRQETQYF.